These T cell receptor beta chains were read from a single sample in a study of blood T cell repertoires in COVID-19. Profiled with immunoSEQ multiplex PCR; TCRdb holds only in-frame clones, not every one. The data contain over 85,000 clones, more than 75% of them seen just once; the ten biggest clones take up roughly 4.1%. The sample taken for sequencing was peripheral blood. These receptors originate from a human donor in a cohort sampled during active COVID-19. CDR3s include the opening cysteine and the closing phenylalanine or tryptophan. Fields, in order: CDR3 protein, CDR3 DNA, V gene, J gene, D gene, clone size. D genes are given only for firm matches. Clone size is stated in some rows and not others, as once, few, many or a class when expanded.

CASSPRGLAGGSKNEQFF	TGTGCCAGCAGCCCCAGAGGCCTAGCGGGGGGGTCTAAGAATGAGCAGTTCTTC	TRBV7-2	TRBJ2-1	TRBD2	NA
CASSPRPGQEETQYF	TGTGCCAGCAGCCCCCGGCCGGGACAGGAAGAGACCCAGTACTTC	TRBV9	TRBJ2-5	TRBD1	NA
CASTRDWNNEQFF	TGTGCCAGCACCCGGGACTGGAACAATGAGCAGTTCTTC	TRBV5-4	TRBJ2-1	NA	NA
CASSLALLKPTQYF	TGTGCCAGCAGCTTAGCCTTGCTAAAACCTACGCAGTATTTT	TRBV7-2	TRBJ2-3	NA	NA
CASSPGHAYEQYF	TGTGCCAGCAGCCCCGGACATGCCTACGAGCAGTACTTC	TRBV5-6	TRBJ2-7	NA	few
CAGGGRGLDQPQHF	TGCGCCGGGGGGGGCAGGGGGCTCGATCAGCCCCAGCATTTT	TRBV10-1	TRBJ1-5	TRBD1	few
CASSIGRHSNQPQHF	TGTGCCAGTAGTATCGGGAGACATAGCAATCAGCCCCAGCATTTT	TRBV19	TRBJ1-5	NA	NA
CASSLGSRGEQYF	TGTGCCAGCAGTTTGGGTTCTCGAGGAGAGCAGTACTTC	TRBV12-3/TRBV12-4	TRBJ2-7	NA	NA
CSARRDTEAFF	TGCAGTGCTAGGCGGGACACTGAAGCTTTCTTT	TRBV20-1	TRBJ1-1	NA	NA
CASRASGGITDTQYF	TGTGCCAGCAGGGCTAGCGGGGGGATCACAGATACGCAGTATTTT	TRBV2	TRBJ2-3	TRBD2	NA
CASSQDRINSPLHF	TGTGCCAGCAGCCAGGACAGAATTAATTCACCCCTCCACTTT	TRBV7-9	TRBJ1-6	NA	NA
CASSQSWGTATNYGYTF	TGCGCCAGCAGCCAATCTTGGGGGACAGCTACTAACTATGGCTACACCTTC	TRBV4-1	TRBJ1-2	TRBD1	few
CASSLDRSNQPQHF	TGTGCCAGCAGCTTGGACAGAAGCAATCAGCCCCAGCATTTT	TRBV5-5	TRBJ1-5	NA	NA
CSAGDRAGNTIYF	TGCAGCGCGGGGGACAGGGCTGGAAACACCATATATTTT	TRBV29-1	TRBJ1-3	TRBD1	few
CARSTGLLTDTQYF	TGTGCCAGATCCACGGGACTCCTCACAGATACGCAGTATTTT	TRBV19	TRBJ2-3	NA	NA
CANISKIHRKERTDTQYF	TGTGCCAACATCTCGAAAATTCACCGAAAGGAGAGGACAGATACGCAGTATTTT	TRBV21-1	TRBJ2-3	NA	NA
CASSYFGGAMNTEAFF	TGTGCCAGCAGTTACTTCGGGGGGGCCATGAACACTGAAGCTTTCTTT	TRBV6-5	TRBJ1-1	NA	NA
CASSLWTGGGQPQHF	TGCGCCAGCAGCTTGTGGACAGGGGGCGGTCAGCCCCAGCATTTT	TRBV5-1	TRBJ1-5	TRBD1	few
CASSLVGQGAKKLFF	TGTGCCAGCAGCTTGGTAGGACAGGGGGCTAAAAAACTGTTTTTT	TRBV5-6	TRBJ1-4	TRBD1	NA
CASSPGGGRNTEAFF	TGTGCCAGCAGCCCGGGAGGGGGCCGGAACACTGAAGCTTTCTTT	TRBV3-1/TRBV3-2	TRBJ1-1	TRBD1	once
CASRGQGGSNEKLFF	TGTGCCAGCAGGGGACAGGGAGGTTCTAATGAAAAACTGTTTTTT	TRBV6-6	TRBJ1-4	TRBD1	NA
CASTRGETQYF	TGTGCCAGCACCCGGGGGGAGACCCAGTACTTC	TRBV27	TRBJ2-5	NA	NA
CASGYRVESDTQYF	TGTGCCAGCGGATACAGGGTCGAGTCAGATACGCAGTATTTT	TRBV9	TRBJ2-3	NA	NA
CASSSPDRSYNEQFF	TGTGCCAGCAGCTCACCCGACAGGTCCTACAATGAGCAGTTCTTC	TRBV11-2	TRBJ2-1	NA	NA
CASRAPNTEAFF	TGTGCCAGCAGGGCCCCAAACACTGAAGCTTTCTTT	TRBV6-5	TRBJ1-1	NA	NA
CASSLEPRAGAYNEQFF	TGCGCCAGCAGCTTGGAACCCCGAGCGGGGGCATACAATGAGCAGTTCTTC	TRBV5-1	TRBJ2-1	TRBD2	once
CASSPGGRETQYF	TGTGCCAGCAGTCCCGGGGGGCGAGAGACCCAGTACTTC	TRBV12-3/TRBV12-4	TRBJ2-5	NA	NA
CASRRGTGEKLFF	TGTGCCAGCAGGAGGGGGACAGGTGAAAAACTGTTTTTT	TRBV12-3/TRBV12-4	TRBJ1-4	TRBD1	NA
CASSVPRTEPFYGYTF	TGTGCCAGCAGCGTACCGAGGACAGAGCCGTTCTATGGCTACACCTTC	TRBV7-9	TRBJ1-2	NA	NA
CASTPGMGLNNEQFF	TGCGCCAGCACCCCGGGGATGGGCCTGAACAATGAGCAGTTCTTC	TRBV5-1	TRBJ2-1	NA	NA
CASSVDYNQPQHF	TGTGCCAGCAGCGTGGACTACAATCAGCCCCAGCATTTT	TRBV5-4	TRBJ1-5	NA	NA
CASSPLAGGEETQYF	TGCGCCAGCAGCCCTCTAGCGGGGGGCGAGGAGACCCAGTACTTC	TRBV5-1	TRBJ2-5	TRBD2	NA
CASSPIPGGNQPQHF	TGTGCCAGCTCACCAATTCCAGGGGGCAATCAGCCCCAGCATTTT	TRBV18	TRBJ1-5	NA	NA
CASSSPPGLYGYTF	TGCGCCAGCAGCTCCCCCCCGGGGTTGTATGGCTACACCTTC	TRBV5-1	TRBJ1-2	NA	NA
CASRGGALPNYGYTF	TGTGCCAGCCGGGGGGGGGCCCTGCCTAACTATGGCTACACCTTC	TRBV7-6	TRBJ1-2	NA	NA
CASRGGSNSNQPQHF	TGTGCCAGTAGGGGGGGATCAAATAGCAATCAGCCCCAGCATTTT	TRBV2	TRBJ1-5	NA	NA
CASSLVGSREAFF	TGTGCCAGCAGCTTAGTGGGCAGCCGTGAAGCTTTCTTT	TRBV7-2	TRBJ1-1	NA	NA
CASSPRRSSYEQYF	TGTGCCAGCAGTCCCAGACGGAGCTCCTACGAGCAGTACTTC	TRBV28	TRBJ2-7	NA	medium-sized
CASRTLDYGYTF	TGTGCCAGCAGGACATTGGACTATGGCTACACCTTC	TRBV27	TRBJ1-2	NA	NA
CASSRDRVNTIYF	TGTGCCAGCAGCCGGGACAGGGTAAACACCATATATTTT	TRBV7-2	TRBJ1-3	TRBD1	NA